The 12 T cell receptor beta chains presented below share a single source sample, sequenced in a study of T-cell reconstitution after alpha-beta-depleted transplantation in children. A library of TCRbeta sequences, prepared with unique molecular identifiers, was generated. TCRdb re-derived calls from the PCR reads in MiXCR, one entry per CDR3 protein. The profile shows a few hundred thousand distinct CDR3 sequences, 10% to 15% of them singletons. Sequences were derived from PBMCs, sampled from the stem cell graft. These receptor sequences come from a human donor who donated a stem cell graft to a child with Fanconi anemia.

V usage is TRBV4-3 and J usage is TRBJ2-5; D call uncertain. The CDR3 loop spans 12 amino acids. CDR1 is LGHNA, CDR2 YSLEER, per germline. Trimming cost V 0 bases and J 6 bases, with 5 bases left between them. In DNA form, the CDR3 reads TGCGCCAGCAGCCAAGATCTCCAGACCCAGTACTTC. Translation: CASSQDLQTQYF.

This clonotype appeared many times. The J gene is TRBJ2-7, the V gene TRBV4-3; TRBD1 aligns across 7 bases. This CDR3 comprises 15 residues. The ends lost 1 base at V and 3 bases at J; junction bases unmatched: 6. Germline CDR1 is LGHNA and CDR2 is YSLEER. The CDR3 region is CASSQATGEIYEQYF. For the CDR3, the DNA is TGCGCCAGCAGCCAAGCAACAGGGGAGATCTACGAGCAGTACTTC.

This clonotype was picked up many times. This chain uses TRBV29-1 with TRBJ2-1; possible D gene TRBD2, 5 bases. Trimming took off 5 bases at V and 6 bases at J, with 11 bases between the two ends. This CDR3 has 12 amino acids. Looked up from germline, CDR1 is SQVTM and CDR2 is ANQGSEA. The CDR3 is CSVQKGSNEQFF. DNA of the CDR3: TGCAGCGTTCAAAAAGGGAGCAATGAGCAGTTCTTC.

The chain has TRBV6-5 and TRBJ2-3; D is perhaps TRBD1 or TRBD2 (6 bases each). V lost 2 bases and J 2 bases, leaving 17 bases between the germline ends. The CDR3 sequence is 17 residues long. Germline V CDR1 and CDR2: MNHEY, SVGAGI. CDR3 sequence (DNA): TGTGCCAGCAGTTACACCGACAGGAGGGACCCCACAGATACGCAGTATTTT. Its protein is CASSYTDRRDPTDTQYF.

This clonotype was found many times. The chain joins TRBV12-3 or TRBV12-4 to TRBJ1-1; 9 bases agree with TRBD1. The length of the CDR3 is 16 residues. J gave up 5 bases and V 5 bases, and 12 bases lay outside the gene matches. The CDR3 sequence: CASSPWTGAVGTEAFF. Here the CDR3 DNA reads TGTGCCAGCAGTCCGTGGACAGGGGCCGTAGGAACTGAAGCTTTCTTT.

In this sample, this clonotype turned up a few times. The V gene is TRBV3-1, the J gene TRBJ1-4; D unresolved. The CDR3 runs 15 residues. V lost 3 bases and J 6 bases, leaving 14 bases between the germline ends. CDR1 is LGHDT and CDR2 is YNNKEL in the germline V gene (reference sequence). CDR3 coding DNA: TGTGCCAGCAGCCATGAGCGTGGGCCGGATGAAAAACTGTTTTTT. Translating gives CASSHERGPDEKLFF.

This clonotype was seen at least ten times. This chain uses TRBV7-9 with TRBJ1-2, with TRBD1 matching over 12 bases. This CDR3 contains 17 residues. CDR1 SEHNR and CDR2 FQNEAQ come from the germline V gene (reference sequence). With V trimmed by 4 bases and J by 4 bases, 10 bases remained unmatched. The CDR3 DNA sequence: TGTGCCAGCAGCTCCCCCGGGACAGGGGGCGCGTTCTATGGCTACACCTTC. As protein: CASSSPGTGGAFYGYTF.

The CDR3 DNA follows: TGTGCCAGCAGCGATACGCTCGTACAGCCCCAGCATTTT. Protein: CASSDTLVQPQHF. The V gene is TRBV3-1, the J gene TRBJ1-5; D is unresolved. The CDR3 sequence is 13 residues long. The germline V gene has CDR1 LGHDT and CDR2 YNNKEL (reference sequence). The ends were cut back, 5 bases at V and 7 bases at J, with 12 bases in the middle.

This clonotype was observed a handful of times. The chain joins TRBV7-9 to TRBJ2-1; D might be TRBD2 (6 bases). V lost 4 bases and J 0 bases, leaving 13 bases between the germline ends. Germline CDR1 SEHNR, CDR2 FQNEAQ (reference sequence). CDR3 length: 16 amino acids. CDR3 loop: CASSSPSASSYNEQFF. Here the CDR3 DNA reads TGTGCCAGCAGCTCACCTAGCGCGAGCTCCTACAATGAGCAGTTCTTC.

This chain uses TRBV3-1 with TRBJ1-2; D remains ambiguous. This CDR3 is built from 14 residues. Trimming stripped 0 bases from V and 8 bases from J, with 13 bases between. Germline CDR1 reads LGHDT; CDR2 reads YNNKEL (reference sequence). For the CDR3, the DNA is TGTGCCAGCAGCCAAGATGCGGTCCCGCGGGGCTACACCTTC. Translating gives CASSQDAVPRGYTF.

The chain is built from TRBV5-1 and TRBJ2-3; D unclear. V was cut by 0 bases and J by 0 bases, with 14 bases left in between. The length of the CDR3 is 17 residues. Germline V gene data show CDR1 as SGHRS and CDR2 as YFSETQ. CDR3 residues: CASSLVPTSRSTDTQYF. The CDR3 bases are TGCGCCAGCAGCTTGGTGCCGACCTCGAGGAGCACAGATACGCAGTATTTT.

The table lists this clonotype with a few counts. This chain uses TRBV5-5 with TRBJ1-4, with D tentatively TRBD1 (6 bases). V was trimmed by 4 bases and J by 6 bases, leaving 22 bases between them. The V gene's germline CDR1 is SGHKS and CDR2 YYEKEE (reference sequence). This CDR3 contains 17 residues. The CDR3 loop reads CASSPGGGNFFDEKLFF. For the CDR3, the DNA is TGTGCCAGCAGCCCCGGCGGGGGCAACTTCTTCGATGAAAAACTGTTTTTT.